The 28 T cell receptor beta chains given below trace back to one sample, sequenced in a study of cytomegalovirus exposure and HLA in healthy donors. The PCR made use of 60 Vbeta and 13 Jbeta primers. Produced via immunoSEQ multiplex PCR; TCRdb's table is partial and in-frame only. The sample yields roughly 120,000 clones, roughly four fifths seen once. The specimen sequenced was PBMCs. The source is a male donor in good health and CMV-seropositive.

This chain connects TRBV11-2 to TRBJ2-5; weak D call: TRBD1 (5 bases). Germline loops: CDR1 SGHAT, CDR2 FQNNGV. Trimming removed 8 bases from V and 5 bases from J, with 15 bases in between. The CDR3 is 13 residues long. CDR3 nucleotides: TGTGCCAGCTGCCAGGGCGAGGTGGAGACCCAGTACTTC. Translated: CASCQGEVETQYF.

A remark on this clone: Other DNA sequences from this sample encode an identical CDR3 as well. DNA for the CDR3: TGTGCCAGCAGTTTAACGGGGAGCAATCAGCCCCAGCATTTT. It translates to CASSLTGSNQPQHF. This chain links TRBV27 with TRBJ1-5; D ambiguous. The germline CDR1 and CDR2 sequences are MNHEY and SMNVEV (reference sequence). The CDR3 is 14 residues long. V was pared by 2 bases and J by 1 base, with 6 bases between.

J is TRBJ1-1 and V is TRBV6-1; D is possibly TRBD1 (5 bases). The germline V gene encodes CDR1 MNHNS and CDR2 SASEGT. The CDR3 sequence is 11 residues long. With 3 bases removed from V and 10 bases from J, the gap between germline ends came to 9 bases. CDR3 amino acids: CASSDGGAAFF. The CDR3 nucleotides are TGTGCCAGCAGTGACGGGGGAGCAGCTTTCTTT.

The V and J genes are TRBV28 and TRBJ2-7; 7 positions match TRBD1. Per the germline V gene, CDR1 is MDHEN and CDR2 is SYDVKM. V lost 2 bases, J lost 4 bases, and 5 bases stayed unmatched. This CDR3 spans 14 amino acids. The chain's CDR3 is CASSLGDREYEQYF. CDR3 sequence (DNA): TGTGCCAGCAGTTTAGGCGACAGGGAGTACGAGCAGTACTTC. Complete variable domain (other parts from reference TRBV28 and TRBJ2-7): DVKVTQSSRYLVKRTGEKVFLECVQDMDHENMFWYRQDPGLGLRLIYFSYDVKMKEKGDIPEGYSVSREKKERFSLILESASTNQTSMYLCASSLGDREYEQYFGPGTRLTVT.

The chain is built from TRBV9 and TRBJ2-1; 9 nucleotides line up with TRBD2. With V trimmed by 6 bases and J by 7 bases, 8 bases remained unmatched. Germline values: CDR1 SGDLS, CDR2 YYNGEE. The CDR3 extends over 14 amino acids. As DNA, the CDR3 is TGTGCCAGCACCCCGGCTAGCGGGACAAATGAGCAGTTCTTC. This encodes CASTPASGTNEQFF. The full variable domain, in which reference TRBV9 and TRBJ2-1 provide the parts outside the CDR3, is DSGVTQTPKHLITATGQRVTLRCSPRSGDLSVYWYQQSLDQGLQFLIQYYNGEERAKGNILERFSAQQFPDLHSELNLSSLELGDSALYFCASTPASGTNEQFFGPGTRLTVL.

The CDR3 is CASSVSGTGVNEQFF. Written as DNA, the CDR3 is TGTGCCAGCAGCGTTTCCGGGACAGGGGTCAATGAGCAGTTCTTC. This rearrangement joins TRBV9 to TRBJ2-1, with TRBD1 matching over 10 bases. The CDR3 sequence is 15 residues long. Germline V gene data show CDR1 as SGDLS and CDR2 as YYNGEE. V lost 2 bases to trimming and J lost 6 bases; unmatched junction nucleotides: 5.

The chain recombines TRBV7-9 with TRBJ2-2; TRBD2 aligns across 14 bases. J was trimmed by 5 bases and V by 5 bases; bases with no gene match: 4. The germline gives CDR1 SEHNR, CDR2 FQNEAQ (reference sequence). The CDR3 sequence is 16 residues long. The DNA of the CDR3 is TGTGCCAGCAGCGCGGGACTAGCGGGAGAGACCGGGGAGCTGTTTTTT. Amino acid sequence: CASSAGLAGETGELFF.

This clone has more than one count but fewer than ten. This rearrangement joins TRBV28 to TRBJ1-2; unclear D gene. The length of the CDR3 is 16 residues. Germline V lookup: CDR1 MDHEN, CDR2 SYDVKM. Trimming pared 4 bases from V and 8 bases from J, leaving 23 bases between. CDR3 loop: CASSSPLGPEVGGYTF. The CDR3 DNA follows: TGTGCCAGCAGTTCCCCCCTAGGCCCCGAGGTTGGCGGCTACACCTTC.

This clone was recorded once. The J gene is TRBJ2-1, the V gene TRBV9, with 15 bases matching TRBD2. After removal of 3 bases from V and 9 bases from J, the junction contained 4 bases not matched to a gene. Germline V gene data show CDR1 as SGDLS and CDR2 as YYNGEE. This CDR3 spans 15 amino acids. The CDR3 loop is CASSEGLAGGGEQFF. CDR3 sequence (DNA): TGTGCCAGCAGCGAGGGACTAGCGGGAGGAGGTGAGCAGTTCTTC.

This sequence joins TRBV6-6 and TRBJ2-7; 8 bases are shared with TRBD1. CDR3 length: 13 amino acids. V gave up 7 bases and J gave up 6 bases; unmatched junction bases: 8. CDR1 MNHNY and CDR2 SVGAGI come from the germline V gene (reference sequence). The CDR3 DNA sequence: TGTGCCAGCATTGACCAGGGGGCGAGCGAGCAGTACTTC. It encodes CASIDQGASEQYF.

The genes are TRBV7-9 and TRBJ2-1, with 13 nucleotides matching TRBD2. V trimming: 8 bases; J trimming: 6 bases; junction bases outside the gene matches: 4. This CDR3 is 14 amino acids long. Per the germline V gene, CDR1 is SEHNR and CDR2 is FQNEAQ (reference sequence). In DNA form, the CDR3 reads TGTGCCAGCGGTTGGACTAGCGGGAGCAATGAGCAGTTCTTC. This sequence encodes CASGWTSGSNEQFF.

The V gene is TRBV6-5, the J gene TRBJ2-7, with 11 bases identical to TRBD1. Trimming at V came to 7 bases and at J to 4 bases, leaving 6 bases not matched to a gene. Germline-derived CDR1 and CDR2 are MNHEY and SVGAGI. The CDR3 loop spans 14 amino acids. The CDR3 region has the DNA TGTGCCAGCAAGGAGGACAGGGGGCCTTACGAGCAGTACTTC. Residues: CASKEDRGPYEQYF.

This chain connects TRBV7-3 to TRBJ2-1, with 16 bases lining up with TRBD2. Germline loops: CDR1 SGHTA, CDR2 FQGTGA. This CDR3 has 19 residues. J lost 7 bases, V lost 3 bases, and 12 bases had no gene match. The CDR3 region has the DNA TGTGCCAGCAGCTTGCCGGGACTAGCGGGAGGGCAATTAGGGAATGAGCAGTTCTTC. Translated: CASSLPGLAGGQLGNEQFF.

The chain is built from TRBV28 and TRBJ2-7; TRBD1 matches 9 bases. Germline V gene sequence: CDR1 MDHEN, CDR2 SYDVKM. With V trimmed by 7 bases and J by 2 bases, 6 bases remained unmatched. This CDR3 region has 14 residues. CDR3 in amino acids: CASISGQGAYEQYF. CDR3 nucleotides: TGTGCCAGCATCTCGGGACAGGGTGCCTACGAGCAGTACTTC.

V gene TRBV4-3 combines with J gene TRBJ2-1; no firm D call. Trimming took 0 bases from V and 8 from J, leaving 11 bases between them. Germline-derived CDR1 and CDR2 are LGHNA and YSLEER. The CDR3 extends over 14 amino acids. The CDR3 sequence is CASSQEGLAHEQFF. The CDR3 DNA is TGCGCCAGCAGCCAAGAGGGCCTGGCCCATGAGCAGTTCTTC.

The chain is built from TRBV11-2 and TRBJ2-7, with 9 bases aligning to TRBD1. From germline, CDR1 is SGHAT and CDR2 FQNNGV. This CDR3 comprises 14 residues. Unmatched junction bases numbered 9, after V lost 6 bases and J lost 6 bases. For the CDR3, the DNA is TGTGCCAGCAGGCGACCGGGACAGGGCTTCGAGCAGTACTTC. Translation gives CASRRPGQGFEQYF.

This clone occurred a few times. The chain combines TRBV4-2 with TRBJ2-3, with a possible D match to TRBD2 (6 bases). Deletions cut 6 bases from V and 0 bases from J, with 16 bases between. Germline V gene sequence: CDR1 LGHNA, CDR2 YNFKEQ. The CDR3 runs to 16 residues. CDR3 coding DNA: TGTGCCAGCAGACACTTAGCGGATACAAGCACAGATACGCAGTATTTT. Translated, it gives CASRHLADTSTDTQYF.

CDR3 sequence reads: CASSFTGGNEQFF. DNA of the CDR3: TGCGCCAGCAGCTTTACAGGGGGCAATGAGCAGTTCTTC. The chain is built from TRBV5-1 and TRBJ2-1; 8 nucleotides align to TRBD1. CDR1 SGHRS and CDR2 YFSETQ come from the germline V gene. The CDR3 consists of 13 residues. The trim removed 2 bases at V and 6 bases at J, leaving 1 base unmatched.

The gene calls are TRBV19 and TRBJ1-5; D remains ambiguous. V lost 6 bases, J lost 0 bases, and 9 bases lay in between. Germline CDR1 is LNHDA and CDR2 is SQIVND (reference sequence). There are 14 residues in the CDR3. The CDR3 nucleotides read TGTGCCAGTAGGGGCGACTATAGCAATCAGCCCCAGCATTTT. The encoded protein is CASRGDYSNQPQHF.

This sequence joins TRBV6-5 and TRBJ2-3; D is unresolved. The CDR3 extends over 12 amino acids. V was clipped by 4 bases and J by 7 bases, with 9 bases between them. Germline V gene data show CDR1 as MNHEY and CDR2 as SVGAGI. The CDR3, as DNA: TGTGCCAGCAGTTCCCTGGCAAATACGCAGTATTTT. Translation: CASSSLANTQYF.

The chain recombines TRBV9 with TRBJ2-4; maybe TRBD2 (5 bases). Looked up from germline, CDR1 is SGDLS and CDR2 is YYNGEE. The CDR3 consists of 13 residues. V lost 0 bases, J lost 9 bases, and 10 bases lay in between. The CDR3 coding sequence is TGTGCCAGCAGCGTAGCACTAGGCGGCATTCAGTACTTC. Translated: CASSVALGGIQYF. Supplemented by reference TRBV9 and TRBJ2-4, the full variable domain reads DSGVTQTPKHLITATGQRVTLRCSPRSGDLSVYWYQQSLDQGLQFLIQYYNGEERAKGNILERFSAQQFPDLHSELNLSSLELGDSALYFCASSVALGGIQYFGAGTRLSVL.

The chain combines TRBV13 with TRBJ2-1; a weak D match, TRBD2 (5 bases). The CDR3 is made up of 13 amino acids. Germline loops: CDR1 PRHDT, CDR2 FYEKMQ (reference sequence). V was shortened by 4 bases and J by 12 bases, with 16 bases between the two germline ends. Written as DNA, the CDR3 is TGTGCCAGCAGCTGGTTGGCCGGGGATTCGCAGTTCTTC. It translates to CASSWLAGDSQFF.

This clone was detected a few times. This chain joins TRBV5-1 and TRBJ2-1; D is possibly TRBD1 (5 bases). Trimming took off 2 bases at V and 3 bases at J, with 12 bases between the two ends. Germline CDR1 is SGHRS and CDR2 is YFSETQ. This CDR3 region has 15 residues. CDR3 DNA sequence: TGCGCCAGCAGCTTACGGGCAGGGTACTACAATGAGCAGTTCTTC. It translates to CASSLRAGYYNEQFF.

The V call is TRBV29-1, the J call TRBJ2-7; D is perhaps TRBD2 (6 bases). This CDR3 has 11 residues. Germline CDR1 is SQVTM and CDR2 is ANQGSEA. V shed 4 bases and J shed 6 bases, with 10 bases lying between them. CDR3 nucleotides: TGCAGCGTTGGGAGGGCCGGCGAGCAGTACTTC. Translated: CSVGRAGEQYF.

This clone has just a few counts. The chain couples TRBV25-1 to TRBJ2-3; 7 positions agree with TRBD1. Germline CDR1 is MGHDK and CDR2 is SYGVNS. The CDR3 spans 17 residues. Unmatched junction bases numbered 12, after V lost 3 bases and J lost 3 bases. The CDR3 spells CASSDLGTARGTDTQYF. CDR3 sequence (DNA): TGTGCCAGCAGTGACCTCGGGACAGCCAGGGGGACAGATACGCAGTATTTT.

This clone has just a few counts. V usage is TRBV21-1 and J usage is TRBJ2-1; TRBD2, the table's D call, lacks a check against the DNA. TRBV21-1 is listed as a pseudogene. This CDR3 region has 13 residues. In nucleotides, the CDR3 is TGTGCCAGCAGCAGCCCGGAAGCGGGAGAGCAGTTCTTC. It specifies CASSSPEAGEQFF.

In its sample, this clone was seen once. The rearrangement links TRBV5-1 to TRBJ2-7; D not certain. The ends were cut back, 4 bases at V and 2 bases at J, with 16 bases in the middle. This CDR3 comprises 15 residues. The germline CDR1 and CDR2 sequences are SGHRS and YFSETQ. CDR3 nucleotides: TGCGCCAGCAGCCCATCAACTGCGCCGGCCTACGAGCAGTACTTC. Translated, it gives CASSPSTAPAYEQYF. Together with reference TRBV5-1 and TRBJ2-7, the CDR3 gives the full variable domain: KAGVTQTPRYLIKTRGQQVTLSCSPISGHRSVSWYQQTPGQGLQFLFEYFSETQRNKGNFPGRFSGRQFSNSRSEMNVSTLELGDSALYLCASSPSTAPAYEQYFGPGTRLTVT.

The genes are TRBV9 and TRBJ1-3, with 7 positions matching TRBD1. Germline values: CDR1 SGDLS, CDR2 YYNGEE. V shed 0 bases and J 4 bases; nucleotides not matched to a gene: 7. CDR3 length: 16 residues. CDR3 region: CASSVEARGPGNTIYF. For the CDR3, the DNA is TGTGCCAGCAGCGTAGAGGCAAGGGGGCCAGGAAACACCATATATTTT.